The 14 T cell receptor beta chains below all came from one sample that was sequenced in a study of cytomegalovirus exposure and HLA in healthy donors. The PCR employed 60 Vbeta primers together with 13 Jbeta primers. This table comes from immunoSEQ multiplex PCR, and its TCRdb copy is limited to in-frame clones, with some not included. The table includes 95,000 to 150,000 clones, over 8.5% detected once. The sample was PBMCs. These receptors were obtained from a middle-aged woman in good health and CMV-seropositive.

The chain combines TRBV7-8 with TRBJ1-1; D is unresolved. The CDR3 is 14 amino acids. Germline V gene sequence: CDR1 SGHVS, CDR2 FQNEAQ. V was trimmed by 5 bases and J by 1 base, leaving 11 bases between them. CDR3 coding DNA: TGTGCCAGCAGCCCTAGAAGGTGGAACACTGAAGCTTTCTTT. It yields the protein CASSPRRWNTEAFF. Looking up the rest from reference TRBV7-8 and TRBJ1-1 gives the full variable domain: GAGVSQSPRYKVAKRGQDVALRCDPISGHVSLFWYQQALGQGPEFLTYFQNEAQLDKSGLPSDRFFAERPEGSVSTLKIQRTQQEDSAVYLCASSPRRWNTEAFFGQGTRLTVV.

This clone was recorded a few times. The chain combines TRBV5-5 with TRBJ2-7, with D perhaps TRBD1 (6 bases). The CDR3 is 13 residues long. Germline CDR1 is SGHKS and CDR2 is YYEKEE (reference sequence). V lost 6 bases, J lost 0 bases, and 10 bases lay in between. The DNA of the CDR3 is TGTGCCAGCACCCTGGGGGCCTCCTACGAGCAGTACTTC. Its translation: CASTLGASYEQYF.

This clone was observed a handful of times. The V and J genes are TRBV5-1 and TRBJ2-3; D is perhaps TRBD2 (6 bases). CDR1 SGHRS and CDR2 YFSETQ come from the germline V gene. This CDR3 is 12 amino acids long. Between the trimmed V and J ends, which lost 2 bases and 9 bases, there was a span of 10 bases. The CDR3 is CASSLLAGTQYF. In DNA form, the CDR3 reads TGCGCCAGCAGCTTACTAGCAGGCACGCAGTATTTT. Combining the CDR3 with reference TRBV5-1 and TRBJ2-3 gives the whole variable domain KAGVTQTPRYLIKTRGQQVTLSCSPISGHRSVSWYQQTPGQGLQFLFEYFSETQRNKGNFPGRFSGRQFSNSRSEMNVSTLELGDSALYLCASSLLAGTQYFGPGTRLTVL.

The chain recombines TRBV28 with TRBJ2-1; D not resolved. The germline gives CDR1 MDHEN, CDR2 SYDVKM. This CDR3 spans 13 amino acids. The ends were cut back, 6 bases at V and 4 bases at J, with 10 bases in the middle. The CDR3 region has the DNA TGTGCCAGCAGCCCAACTACTTACAATGAGCAGTTCTTC. This sequence encodes CASSPTTYNEQFF.

This clone was counted between two and nine times. The J gene is TRBJ2-5, the V gene TRBV12-5, with 7 bases fitting TRBD1. Germline V gives CDR1 LGHNT, CDR2 FRNRAP. This CDR3 spans 14 amino acids. Losses at the gene ends were 5 bases for V and 5 bases for J; bases not matched to a gene: 8. The CDR3 DNA reads as TGTGCTAGTGGTCCCTCGACAGGGATGGAGACCCAGTACTTC. Translating it yields CASGPSTGMETQYF.

This clone has only a few counts. CDR3 loop: CASRPFAGTVDEKLFF. DNA for the CDR3: TGTGCAAGTCGCCCATTTGCTGGGACAGTTGATGAAAAACTGTTTTTT. The genes are TRBV12-2 and TRBJ1-4; TRBD1 reflects the table's D call only, with no check against the DNA. TRBV12-2 is a known pseudogene. This CDR3 has 16 residues.

This chain links TRBV7-2 with TRBJ1-1; 7 nucleotides align to TRBD1. Germline V CDR1 and CDR2: SGHTA, FQGNSA. Unmatched junction bases numbered 13, after V lost 5 bases and J lost 1 base. The CDR3 sequence is 17 residues long. CDR3 region: CASSDGTVRTSNTEAFF. DNA for the CDR3: TGTGCCAGCAGCGACGGGACAGTGCGCACCTCGAACACTGAAGCTTTCTTT.

The chain couples TRBV2 to TRBJ2-3; no firm D call. Germline CDR1 and CDR2: SNHLY and FYNNEI. V was trimmed by 9 bases and J by 0 bases, leaving 4 bases between them. The CDR3 contains 11 residues. This CDR3 is CASTSTDTQYF. CDR3 nucleotides: TGTGCCAGTACTAGCACAGATACGCAGTATTTT.

This clone was observed a few times. The chain employs TRBV5-4 and TRBJ2-7, with TRBD1 matching over 10 bases. V trimming: 4 bases; J trimming: 6 bases; junction bases outside the gene matches: 4. CDR3 length: 13 amino acids. Germline lookup yields CDR1 SGHNT and CDR2 YYREEE (reference sequence). The CDR3 protein is CASSRGQGGEQYF. CDR3 DNA sequence: TGTGCCAGCAGCCGAGGACAGGGGGGCGAGCAGTACTTC.

A few counts support this clone. The chain joins TRBV7-3 to TRBJ2-3; no definite D call. Germline V gene lookup returns CDR1 SGHTA and CDR2 FQGTGA. This CDR3 has 15 amino acids. V was shortened by 4 bases and J by 2 bases, with 13 bases between the two germline ends. The CDR3 region has the DNA TGTGCCAGCAGCTGGTTGGGCCTATTCACAGATACGCAGTATTTT. Translation gives CASSWLGLFTDTQYF.

The CDR3 here is CASSLGGQQNREAFF. The CDR3 region has the DNA TGCGCCAGCAGCTTGGGGGGACAGCAGAACAGGGAAGCTTTCTTT. The J gene is TRBJ1-1, the V gene TRBV5-1; the match to TRBD1 covers 7 bases. Trimming cost V 0 bases and J 8 bases; bases outside gene matches: 10. Germline V gene lookup returns CDR1 SGHRS and CDR2 YFSETQ. CDR3 length equals 15 residues.

The chain couples TRBV11-2 to TRBJ2-7; a weak D match, TRBD2 (6 bases). Germline CDR1 reads SGHAT; CDR2 reads FQNNGV. The CDR3 contains 15 residues. Trimming took off 3 bases at V and 2 bases at J, with 14 bases between the two ends. CDR3 DNA sequence: TGTGCCAGCAGCTTTGGCGGGGTCTCGGCCTACGAGCAGTACTTC. Translated: CASSFGGVSAYEQYF.

V and J are TRBV5-1 and TRBJ2-2, with unresolved D. V was clipped by 2 bases and J by 3 bases, with 11 bases between them. The CDR3 has 15 amino acids. Germline V gives CDR1 SGHRS, CDR2 YFSETQ. DNA for the CDR3: TGCGCCAGCAGCTTTGTGGGCCAGGACACCGGGGAGCTGTTTTTT. As protein: CASSFVGQDTGELFF.

The chain uses TRBV28 and TRBJ2-7; D remains ambiguous. CDR3 length: 15 residues. Trimming left V 6 bases short and J 3 bases short, with 18 bases between. Germline lookup yields CDR1 MDHEN and CDR2 SYDVKM. The CDR3 loop reads CASSTATRSFYEQYF. In DNA form, the CDR3 reads TGTGCCAGCAGCACCGCGACTCGGAGTTTCTACGAGCAGTACTTC.